The 27 T cell receptor beta chains below come from one sample, sequenced in a study of shared clonotypes between healthy human individuals. The protocol was immunoSEQ multiplex PCR, while the TCRdb copy is restricted to in-frame clones and leaves out a portion. The sample yields some 580,000 clones, roughly 98% seen once. Naive CD8 cells comprised CD45RO-negative, CCR7-positively selected cells, excluding terminally differentiated effector memory CD45RA+ cells. The sequenced sample was naive CD8+ T cells sorted from blood. These receptors came from a man under 40 in good health.

This clone was picked up one time. Here the CDR3 reads CASSDPSSGRISYNEQFF. For the CDR3, the DNA is TGCGCCAGCAGTGACCCCTCAAGCGGGAGGATATCCTACAATGAGCAGTTCTTC. The rearrangement links TRBV10-2 to TRBJ2-1, with TRBD2 matching 9 bases. The CDR3 covers 18 residues. J lost 1 base, V lost 3 bases, and 10 bases had no gene match. Germline V gene data show CDR1 as WSHSY and CDR2 as SAAADI.

This clone has only one observation. Compared with germline, one end of the junction differs, possibly owing to a read error. The chain uses TRBV11-2 and TRBJ2-1, with D possibly TRBD2 on 6 matching bases. Germline V lookup: CDR1 SGHAT, CDR2 FQNNGV. The CDR3 sequence is 18 residues long. The CDR3 loop is CVSSLAPSSLSSYNEQFF. The DNA of the CDR3 is TGTGTCAGCAGCCTAGCGCCTAGCTCGCTTAGCTCCTACAATGAGCAGTTCTTC.

This clone was detected once. The J gene is TRBJ2-3, the V gene TRBV5-4, with 9 nucleotides matching TRBD1. J lost 5 bases, V lost 4 bases, and 8 bases had no gene match. The germline gives CDR1 SGHNT, CDR2 YYREEE (reference sequence). The CDR3 consists of 15 residues. This CDR3 reads CASSPEGTGLDTQYF. In DNA form, the CDR3 reads TGTGCCAGCAGCCCGGAAGGGACAGGGTTAGATACGCAGTATTTT.

CDR3 coding DNA: TGTGCCAGCAGCTTATCGGCTAGCGGGAGCAATGAGCAGTTCTTC. The encoded protein is CASSLSASGSNEQFF. This chain joins TRBV7-6 and TRBJ2-1; 10 bases align to TRBD2. The germline gives CDR1 SGHVS, CDR2 FNYEAQ. The CDR3 totals 15 residues. The V gene end was trimmed by 2 bases and the J gene end by 6 bases; junction bases not matched to a gene: 4.

The chain joins TRBV29-1 to TRBJ2-1; D assignment may be TRBD1 or TRBD2 (5 bases each). Germline loops: CDR1 SQVTM, CDR2 ANQGSEA. V was clipped by 7 bases and J by 4 bases, with 17 bases between them. The CDR3 contains 14 residues. The CDR3 reads CSAQSPGRYNEQFF. The CDR3 bases are TGCAGCGCCCAATCCCCGGGACGGTACAATGAGCAGTTCTTC.

The rearrangement joins TRBV29-1 to TRBJ2-1; 11 nucleotides agree with TRBD2. Germline V gene data show CDR1 as SQVTM and CDR2 as ANQGSEA. The CDR3 length is 16 residues. The V segment lost 6 bases and the J segment 1 base; nucleotides outside the gene matches: 8. In DNA, the CDR3 is TGCAGCGTCCTTGGACTAGCGGGCCAATCCTACAATGAGCAGTTCTTC. Amino acids: CSVLGLAGQSYNEQFF.

In its sample, this clone was seen once. This rearrangement joins TRBV7-9 to TRBJ2-7; no firm D call. The CDR3 is 14 residues long. Trimming removed 2 bases from V and 7 bases from J, with 15 bases in between. In germline, CDR1 is SEHNR, CDR2 FQNEAQ (reference sequence). The CDR3 loop reads CASSLIGSAEEQYF. CDR3 nucleotide sequence: TGTGCCAGCAGCTTAATAGGTTCCGCAGAAGAGCAGTACTTC.

V gene TRBV11-2 combines with J gene TRBJ2-6; 7 bases map to TRBD1. The trim removed 5 bases at V and 2 bases at J, leaving 9 bases unmatched. This CDR3 is 17 amino acids long. Germline CDR1 is SGHAT and CDR2 is FQNNGV. CDR3 in amino acids: CASSAYRGDTGANVLTF. DNA of the CDR3: TGTGCCAGCAGCGCGTACAGGGGAGACACTGGGGCCAACGTCCTGACTTTC. The complete variable domain, with remaining parts taken from reference TRBV11-2 and TRBJ2-6, reads EAGVAQSPRYKIIEKRQSVAFWCNPISGHATLYWYQQILGQGPKLLIQFQNNGVVDDSQLPKDRFSAERLKGVDSTLKIQPAKLEDSAVYLCASSAYRGDTGANVLTFGAGSRLTVL.

This chain uses TRBV11-3 with TRBJ1-2; possibly TRBD1 for D (6 bases). Trimming took off 3 bases at V and 4 bases at J, with 9 bases between the two ends. CDR1 SGHNT and CDR2 YENEEA come from the germline V gene. The CDR3 contains 13 residues. The CDR3 DNA reads as TGTGCCAGCAGCTTCTCGACAGGCTATGGCTACACCTTC. This codes for CASSFSTGYGYTF.

The chain has TRBV15 and TRBJ2-1; D is perhaps TRBD1 or TRBD2 (6 bases each). Per germline, CDR1 LNHNV and CDR2 YYDKDF (reference sequence). This CDR3 has 14 residues. The V gene lost 6 bases and the J gene lost 7 bases, with 16 bases spanning the gap. CDR3 region: CATSIGGSRNEQFF. CDR3 in DNA: TGTGCCACCAGTATCGGGGGCTCAAGGAATGAGCAGTTCTTC.

V usage is TRBV19 and J usage is TRBJ2-1; 11 nucleotides match TRBD2. Per germline, CDR1 LNHDA and CDR2 SQIVND (reference sequence). V lost 5 bases and J lost 7; bases outside the gene matches: 7. The CDR3 extends over 15 amino acids. The DNA for the CDR3 is TGTGCCAGTAGTCCCCGACTAGCGGGAATAAATGAGCAGTTCTTC. Translated: CASSPRLAGINEQFF.

V usage is TRBV6-6 and J usage is TRBJ1-2; possibly TRBD1 for D (5 bases). The CDR3 totals 15 residues. CDR1 MNHNY and CDR2 SVGAGI come from the germline V gene (reference sequence). Trimming removed 6 bases at V and 4 bases at J, with 18 bases between. Written as DNA, the CDR3 is TGTGCCAGCAGCCCTACAGCCCAGGGTGCCTATGGCTACACCTTC. Amino acid sequence: CASSPTAQGAYGYTF.

The chain links TRBV27 to TRBJ2-2; maybe TRBD2 (6 bases). CDR1 MNHEY and CDR2 SMNVEV come from the germline V gene (reference sequence). The CDR3 has 16 residues. Between the trimmed V and J ends, which lost 6 bases and 5 bases, there was a span of 19 bases. The CDR3 region has the DNA TGTGCCAGCAGCCTTTCCGGGGGTATCTCGACCGGGGAGCTGTTTTTT. It encodes CASSLSGGISTGELFF.

The V gene is TRBV7-9, the J gene TRBJ2-1; D tentatively reads TRBD1 or TRBD2 (5 bases each). V was clipped by 2 bases and J by 0 bases, with 8 bases between them. From germline, CDR1 is SEHNR and CDR2 FQNEAQ (reference sequence). The CDR3 sequence is 15 residues long. DNA of the CDR3: TGTGCCAGCAGCTTATGGGGGAGCTCCTACAATGAGCAGTTCTTC. Amino acid sequence: CASSLWGSSYNEQFF.

This rearrangement joins TRBV9 to TRBJ1-2; D gene uncertain. Trimming removed 2 bases at V and 2 bases at J, with 10 bases between. The CDR3 is made up of 14 amino acids. The germline V gene has CDR1 SGDLS and CDR2 YYNGEE. CDR3 protein: CASSVRASNYGYTF. The DNA for the CDR3 is TGTGCCAGCAGCGTGCGGGCTTCCAACTATGGCTACACCTTC. The full variable domain, rest sourced from reference TRBV9 and TRBJ1-2, is DSGVTQTPKHLITATGQRVTLRCSPRSGDLSVYWYQQSLDQGLQFLIQYYNGEERAKGNILERFSAQQFPDLHSELNLSSLELGDSALYFCASSVRASNYGYTFGSGTRLTVV.

This CDR3 is CASSPPDRFETQYF. The CDR3 DNA sequence: TGCGCCAGCAGCCCACCGGACAGGTTCGAGACCCAGTACTTC. The chain combines TRBV5-1 with TRBJ2-5; 7 positions agree with TRBD1. The CDR3 loop spans 14 amino acids. V lost 4 bases, J lost 5 bases, and 8 bases stayed unmatched. Per the germline V gene, CDR1 is SGHRS and CDR2 is YFSETQ.

Only one count was recorded for this clone. This chain joins TRBV4-3 and TRBJ2-1; 7 bases fit TRBD2. The J segment lost 6 bases and the V segment lost 0 bases, leaving 2 bases of the junction unmatched. The germline CDR1 and CDR2 sequences are LGHNA and YSLEER. The CDR3 runs to 14 residues. Written as DNA, the CDR3 is TGCGCCAGCAGCCAAGACGCTAGCGGCAATGAGCAGTTCTTC. Protein: CASSQDASGNEQFF.

This rearrangement joins TRBV15 to TRBJ1-5, with D tentatively TRBD1 (6 bases). Trimming left V 2 bases short and J 6 bases short, with 17 bases between. The CDR3 is 16 amino acids. CDR1 and CDR2 from the germline V gene are LNHNV and YYDKDF (reference sequence). The CDR3 spells CATSRWKGGGIQPQHF. The CDR3 DNA reads as TGTGCCACCAGCAGATGGAAAGGGGGAGGAATTCAGCCCCAGCATTTT.

The chain carries TRBV5-1 and TRBJ2-1, with 7 bases aligning to TRBD2. This CDR3 contains 17 residues. CDR1 and CDR2 (germline): SGHRS, YFSETQ. V trimming: 2 bases; J trimming: 4 bases; junction bases outside the gene matches: 12. The CDR3 loop is CASSFLGPSGGYNEQFF. CDR3 sequence (DNA): TGCGCCAGCAGCTTTCTGGGGCCTAGCGGAGGGTACAATGAGCAGTTCTTC.

This sequence joins TRBV27 and TRBJ1-5, with TRBD1 identical over 9 bases. The CDR3 sequence is 14 residues long. The trim removed 6 bases at V and 7 bases at J, leaving 7 bases unmatched. Germline V gene lookup returns CDR1 MNHEY and CDR2 SMNVEV (reference sequence). The DNA for the CDR3 is TGTGCCAGCAGCCCGGACAGGGGAAAACAGCCCCAGCATTTT. Translated, it gives CASSPDRGKQPQHF.

This clone showed up just once. The chain links TRBV7-8 to TRBJ2-7; 11 bases align to TRBD2. The CDR3 spans 15 residues. Per germline, CDR1 SGHVS and CDR2 FQNEAQ. Unmatched junction bases numbered 3, after V lost 3 bases and J lost 2 bases. Written as DNA, the CDR3 is TGTGCCAGCAGCTTTAGCGGGAGGGCCGCCTACGAGCAGTACTTC. Its protein product is CASSFSGRAAYEQYF. The whole variable domain, filled in from reference TRBV7-8 and TRBJ2-7, reads GAGVSQSPRYKVAKRGQDVALRCDPISGHVSLFWYQQALGQGPEFLTYFQNEAQLDKSGLPSDRFFAERPEGSVSTLKIQRTQQEDSAVYLCASSFSGRAAYEQYFGPGTRLTVT.

The chain employs TRBV7-2 and TRBJ2-2, with D tentatively TRBD1 (6 bases). CDR1 and CDR2 (germline): SGHTA, FQGNSA. CDR3 length: 16 amino acids. The V gene lost 3 bases and the J gene lost 1 base, with 12 bases spanning the gap. CDR3 sequence (DNA): TGTGCCAGCAGCTTCTTCGGGACACGGAACACCGGGGAGCTGTTTTTT. Protein product: CASSFFGTRNTGELFF.

The CDR3 loop is CASSIKTSGWGDEQFF. The CDR3 bases are TGTGCCAGCAGTATAAAGACTAGCGGATGGGGCGATGAGCAGTTCTTC. The V call is TRBV27, the J call TRBJ2-1; 9 bases map to TRBD2. Unmatched junction bases numbered 13, after V lost 5 bases and J lost 8 bases. This CDR3 is 16 amino acids long. Germline V gene sequence: CDR1 MNHEY, CDR2 SMNVEV (reference sequence).

The chain is built from TRBV7-2 and TRBJ1-1; D not certain. V was clipped by 2 bases and J by 0 bases, with 22 bases between them. This CDR3 has 19 amino acids. The germline CDR1 and CDR2 sequences are SGHTA and FQGNSA. The CDR3 sequence is CASSLYLSYSSVMNTEAFF. The CDR3 DNA sequence: TGTGCCAGCAGCTTATATTTATCGTACAGTTCCGTTATGAACACTGAAGCTTTCTTT. Full variable domain (rest looked up from reference TRBV7-2 and TRBJ1-1): GAGVSQSPSNKVTEKGKDVELRCDPISGHTALYWYRQSLGQGLEFLIYFQGNSAPDKSGLPSDRFSAERTGGSVSTLTIQRTQQEDSAVYLCASSLYLSYSSVMNTEAFFGQGTRLTVV.

The CDR3 protein is CASRLELAGGPAHEQFF. DNA for the CDR3: TGCGCCAGCAGACTAGAACTAGCGGGAGGGCCTGCGCATGAGCAGTTCTTC. This rearrangement joins TRBV4-1 to TRBJ2-1, with 13 nucleotides matching TRBD2. From germline, CDR1 is MGHRA and CDR2 YSYEKL. With V trimmed by 6 bases and J by 8 bases, 13 bases remained unmatched. This CDR3 has 17 residues.

The chain has TRBV4-3 and TRBJ2-7; 8 bases map to TRBD2. Germline V gives CDR1 LGHNA, CDR2 YSLEER. The CDR3 has 15 amino acids. V was clipped by 0 bases and J by 2 bases; unmatched bases: 3. This CDR3 reads CASSQELAATYEQYF. The CDR3 nucleotides read TGCGCCAGCAGCCAAGAACTAGCGGCTACCTACGAGCAGTACTTC.

The chain uses TRBV28 and TRBJ2-7; D perhaps matches TRBD1 (5 bases). Trimming removed 6 bases from V and 12 bases from J, with 24 bases in between. The CDR3 consists of 14 residues. Germline values: CDR1 MDHEN, CDR2 SYDVKM. CDR3 sequence reads: CASRIRVGLRQAYF. The CDR3 DNA reads TGTGCCAGCAGAATCAGGGTTGGTTTGCGTCAGGCGTACTTC.